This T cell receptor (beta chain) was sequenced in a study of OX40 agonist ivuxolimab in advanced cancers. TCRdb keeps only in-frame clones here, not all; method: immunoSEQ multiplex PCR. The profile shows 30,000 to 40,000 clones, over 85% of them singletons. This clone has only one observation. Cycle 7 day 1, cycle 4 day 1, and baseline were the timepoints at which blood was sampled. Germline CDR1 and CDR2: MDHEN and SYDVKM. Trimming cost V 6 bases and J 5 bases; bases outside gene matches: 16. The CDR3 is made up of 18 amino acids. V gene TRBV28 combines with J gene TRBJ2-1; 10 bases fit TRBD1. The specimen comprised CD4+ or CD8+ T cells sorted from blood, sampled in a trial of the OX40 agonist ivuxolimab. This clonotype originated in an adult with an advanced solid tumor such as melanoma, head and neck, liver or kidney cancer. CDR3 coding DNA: TGTGCCAGCAGGGCGGCCCTTTCGACAGGGGGCCTGGACAATGAGCAGTTCTTC. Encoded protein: CASRAALSTGGLDNEQFF.